These T cell receptor beta chains were read from a single sample in a study of CD8 T cells in Susac syndrome. TCRdb re-called the immunoSEQ multiplex PCR reads through MiXCR, storing one row per CDR3 protein. The sample holds 180,000 or so distinct CDR3 sequences, under 97% seen once. The sample consisted of CD4+ T cells from PBMCs. These receptors were taken from a human donor with multiple sclerosis. Each CDR3 is given with its conserved first and last residue. D genes are given only for firm matches. The size field is filled for only some rows; it gives once, few, many or a size class.

d_gene	j_gene	v_gene	abundance	len	CDR3nt	CDR3aa
NA	TRBJ2-1	TRBV9	NA	14	TGTGCCAGCAGCGTAGGGACAGTAGGCCATGAGCAGTTCTTC	CASSVGTVGHEQFF
NA	TRBJ1-2	TRBV30	NA	13	TGTGCCTGGAGTCGACGGGGGACCTATGGCTACACCTTC	CAWSRRGTYGYTF
NA	TRBJ2-7	TRBV29-1	NA	14	TGCAGCGTTGTTCGGCAGGGGAGCCCCTACGAGCAGTACTTC	CSVVRQGSPYEQYF
NA	TRBJ2-5	TRBV2	NA	16	TGTGCCAGCAGCCGAGTCTCTAGCGTACGAGAAGAGACCCAGTACTTC	CASSRVSSVREETQYF
NA	TRBJ2-7	TRBV24-1	NA	12	TGTGCCACCAGTGATTTGGACGGCGAGCAGTACTTC	CATSDLDGEQYF
NA	TRBJ2-3	TRBV14	NA	14	TGTGCCAGCAGCCAAGCCCGGGGCACAGATACGCAGTATTTT	CASSQARGTDTQYF
NA	TRBJ1-4	TRBV29-1	NA	16	TGCAGCGTTGTCGGGGTAGCTGGACAGTTTAATGAAAAACTGTTTTTT	CSVVGVAGQFNEKLFF
TRBD2	TRBJ2-6	TRBV27	NA	17	TGTGCCAGCAGTTTATCGTCGGGGGGCTCTGGGGCCAACGTCCTGACTTTC	CASSLSSGGSGANVLTF
NA	TRBJ2-7	TRBV5-1	once	16	TGCGCCAGCAGCTCGGGGGCCCCAAGACGTCTAGGCGAGCAGTACTTC	CASSSGAPRRLGEQYF
NA	TRBJ2-7	TRBV18	NA	13	TGTGCCAGCTCACCTGACAGTATCGACGAGCAGTACTTC	CASSPDSIDEQYF
NA	TRBJ1-1	TRBV18	NA	13	TGTGCCAGCTCACCTCAAGGGAACACTGAAGCTTTCTTT	CASSPQGNTEAFF
NA	TRBJ2-1	TRBV4-3	NA	13	TGCGCCAGCAGCCAAGATAGCGCCAGAGAGCAGTTCTTC	CASSQDSAREQFF
NA	TRBJ1-6	TRBV30	once	16	TGTGCCTGGAGTCCTAGCCTCGGACGGATAAATTCACCCCTCCACTTT	CAWSPSLGRINSPLHF
TRBD1	TRBJ1-2	TRBV29-1	once	13	TGCAGCGTTGAAGGACCGGGACAGTATGGCTACACCTTC	CSVEGPGQYGYTF
TRBD1	TRBJ2-7	TRBV6-5	NA	15	TGTGCCAGCAGTACGGGGACAGGGCATTCCGGCGAGCAGTACTTC	CASSTGTGHSGEQYF
NA	TRBJ1-1	TRBV3-1	NA	15	TGTGCCAGCAGCCAAGAGTTGAGCGGGAACACTGAAGCTTTCTTT	CASSQELSGNTEAFF
NA	TRBJ1-4	TRBV12-3/TRBV12-4	NA	15	TGTGCCAGCAGTTTGGGCGGACCCGGAGAAGAAAAACTGTTTTTT	CASSLGGPGEEKLFF
NA	TRBJ1-2	TRBV29-1	NA	12	TGCAGCGCAGGACTAGGGGCAGGGGGCTACACCTTC	CSAGLGAGGYTF
NA	TRBJ2-3	TRBV23-1	NA	19	TGCGCCAGCAGTCAATCGTGGGAGGGGGCGACTTCTTTCACAGATACGCAGTATTTT	CASSQSWEGATSFTDTQYF
NA	TRBJ2-7	TRBV5-1	NA	11	TGCGCCAGCAGCTTGGAACACGAGCAGTACTTC	CASSLEHEQYF